What follows are 6 T cell receptor beta chains derived from one specimen sequenced in a study of blood T cell repertoires in COVID-19. Libraries were prepared by immunoSEQ multiplex PCR; TCRdb keeps only in-frame clonotypes and omits some of them. The sample lists some 85,000 clones; roughly 80% were seen once. The sequencing input was peripheral blood. Receptors were obtained from a human donor in a cohort sampled during active COVID-19.

The chain has TRBV2 and TRBJ1-1; 7 bases align to TRBD1. Germline values: CDR1 SNHLY, CDR2 FYNNEI. CDR3 length equals 13 residues. Trimming at V came to 6 bases and at J to 1 base, leaving 2 bases not matched to a gene. The CDR3 sequence is CASRGTENTEAFF. The CDR3 coding sequence is TGTGCCAGCAGGGGGACAGAGAACACTGAAGCTTTCTTT. The entire variable domain, with the rest obtained from reference TRBV2 and TRBJ1-1, is as follows: EPEVTQTPSHQVTQMGQEVILRCVPISNHLYFYWYRQILGQKVEFLVSFYNNEISEKSEIFDDQFSVERPDGSNFTLKIRSTKLEDSAMYFCASRGTENTEAFFGQGTRLTVV.

The gene calls are TRBV5-1 and TRBJ2-7; 7 bases agree with TRBD2. The CDR3 extends over 18 amino acids. J gave up 1 base and V 1 base, and 14 bases lay outside the gene matches. Looked up from germline, CDR1 is SGHRS and CDR2 is YFSETQ. In DNA, the CDR3 is TGCGCCAGCAGCTTGTCTCCGGGTAATCTAGCGGCTTCCTACGAGCAGTACTTC. Protein sequence: CASSLSPGNLAASYEQYF.

The V call is TRBV5-1, the J call TRBJ1-5; 8 bases align to TRBD1. Germline assignment: CDR1 SGHRS and CDR2 YFSETQ. This CDR3 comprises 15 residues. The V and J ends lost 2 bases and 3 bases, in that order; junction bases with no gene match: 4. The CDR3 spells CASSFGTGANQPQHF. In DNA form, the CDR3 reads TGCGCCAGCAGCTTTGGGACAGGAGCCAATCAGCCCCAGCATTTT.

This chain uses TRBV29-1 with TRBJ1-3; 10 positions match TRBD1. Germline CDR1 reads SQVTM; CDR2 reads ANQGSEA. The CDR3 consists of 13 residues. V was pared by 5 bases and J by 7 bases, with 5 bases of the junction left unmatched. CDR3 residues: CSVRDRGWNTIYF. Written as DNA, the CDR3 is TGCAGCGTTCGGGACAGGGGTTGGAACACCATATATTTT.

The CDR3 is CASSPGTSGRNEQYF. Here the CDR3 DNA reads TGTGCCAGCTCACCAGGGACTAGCGGGAGAAATGAGCAGTACTTC. The J gene is TRBJ2-7, the V gene TRBV18; 14 bases match TRBD2. There are 15 residues in the CDR3. The trim removed 2 bases at V and 7 bases at J, leaving 4 bases unmatched. Germline loops: CDR1 KGHSH, CDR2 LQKENI.

V is TRBV20-1 and J is TRBJ2-2, with D possibly TRBD2 on 5 matching bases. Trimming took 3 bases from V and 5 from J, leaving 10 bases between them. This CDR3 comprises 13 residues. Looked up from germline, CDR1 is DFQATT and CDR2 is SNEGSKA (reference sequence). The CDR3 DNA reads TGCAGTGCTAGTTTCCGGGGTACCGGGGAGCTGTTTTTT. Amino acids: CSASFRGTGELFF.